The clone carrying this T cell receptor (beta chain) was counted between two and nine times. No antigen is known for it. Each sample yielded at least 6.5 million isolated PBMCs. It was with a sample-barcoded 5' primer and a J-beta primer mix that a second PCR of roughly 7 to 12 cycles was run. Each cDNA molecule was tagged by a template-switch adaptor that had 12 random nucleotides. Via MiXCR, TCRdb re-called the 5' RACE reads, giving one row per CDR3 protein. The table has 910,000 or so distinct CDR3 sequences, about 51% seen once; the top ten hold around 21%. The CDR3 has 13 residues. CDR1 and CDR2 from the germline V gene are DFQATT and SNEGSKA (reference sequence). V lost 7 bases to trimming and J lost 3 bases; unmatched junction nucleotides: 6. The data were obtained in a study of blood T cells in healthy people across ages. Findings and caveats of the study: It was not known whether donors were CMV positive (a possible confounder of expanded clonotype changes). Diversity figures based on one million T cells were deemed too low.

The V call is TRBV20-1, the J call TRBJ1-5, with 7 positions matching TRBD1. This clonotype was sampled from a woman aged 55 to 70 in good health. The sample comprised blood. CDR3 protein: CSVRGQVNQPQHF. Here the CDR3 DNA reads TGCAGTGTGAGGGGGCAGGTCAATCAGCCCCAGCATTTT.